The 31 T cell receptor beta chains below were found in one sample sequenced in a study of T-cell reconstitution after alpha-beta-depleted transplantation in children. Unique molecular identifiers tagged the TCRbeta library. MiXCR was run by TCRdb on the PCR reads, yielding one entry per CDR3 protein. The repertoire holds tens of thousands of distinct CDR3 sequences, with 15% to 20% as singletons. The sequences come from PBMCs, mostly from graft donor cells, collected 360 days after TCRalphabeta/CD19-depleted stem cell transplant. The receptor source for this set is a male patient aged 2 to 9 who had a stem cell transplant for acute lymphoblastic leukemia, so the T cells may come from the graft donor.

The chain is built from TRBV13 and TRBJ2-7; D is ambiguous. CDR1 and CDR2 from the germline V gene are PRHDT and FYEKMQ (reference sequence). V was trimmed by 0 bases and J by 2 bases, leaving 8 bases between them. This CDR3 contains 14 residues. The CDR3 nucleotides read TGTGCCAGCAGCTTAGGCTCGGTAACCTACGAGCAGTACTTC. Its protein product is CASSLGSVTYEQYF.

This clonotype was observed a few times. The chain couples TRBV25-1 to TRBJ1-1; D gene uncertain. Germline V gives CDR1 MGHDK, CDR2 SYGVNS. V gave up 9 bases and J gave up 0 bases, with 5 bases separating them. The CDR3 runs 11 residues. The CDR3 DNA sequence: TGTGCCAGTGATATGAACACTGAAGCTTTCTTT. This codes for CASDMNTEAFF.

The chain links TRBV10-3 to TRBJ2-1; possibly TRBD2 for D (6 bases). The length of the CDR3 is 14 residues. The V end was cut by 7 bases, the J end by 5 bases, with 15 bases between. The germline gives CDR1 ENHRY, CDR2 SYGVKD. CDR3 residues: CAINLSGLNNEQFF. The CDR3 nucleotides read TGTGCCATCAACCTTAGCGGCCTAAACAATGAGCAGTTCTTC.

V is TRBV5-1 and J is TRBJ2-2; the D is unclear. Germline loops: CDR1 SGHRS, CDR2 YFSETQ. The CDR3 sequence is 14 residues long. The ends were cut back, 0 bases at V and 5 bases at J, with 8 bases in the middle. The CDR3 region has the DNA TGCGCCAGCAGCTTGGCTGTCGGGACCGGGGAGCTGTTTTTT. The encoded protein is CASSLAVGTGELFF.

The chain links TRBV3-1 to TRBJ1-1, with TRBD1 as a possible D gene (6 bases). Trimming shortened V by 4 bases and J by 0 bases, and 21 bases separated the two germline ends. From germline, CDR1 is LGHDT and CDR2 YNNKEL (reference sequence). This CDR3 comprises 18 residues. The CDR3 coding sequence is TGTGCCAGCAGCCCCTATAGGACAGCCCCTAGGATGAACACTGAAGCTTTCTTT. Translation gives CASSPYRTAPRMNTEAFF.

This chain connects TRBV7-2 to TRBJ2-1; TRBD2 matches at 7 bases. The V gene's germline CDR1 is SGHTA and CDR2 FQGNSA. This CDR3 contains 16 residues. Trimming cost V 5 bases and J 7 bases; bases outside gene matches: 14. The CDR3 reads CASSGGGRVRGNEQFF. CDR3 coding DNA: TGTGCCAGCAGCGGGGGGGGGAGGGTCCGAGGAAATGAGCAGTTCTTC.

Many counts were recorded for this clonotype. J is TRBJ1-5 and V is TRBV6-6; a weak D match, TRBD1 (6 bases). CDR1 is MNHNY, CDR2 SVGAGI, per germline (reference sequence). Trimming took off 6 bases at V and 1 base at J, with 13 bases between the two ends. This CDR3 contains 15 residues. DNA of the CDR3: TGTGCCAGCAGATTCGACAGGTGGAGCAATCAGCCCCAGCATTTT. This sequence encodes CASRFDRWSNQPQHF.

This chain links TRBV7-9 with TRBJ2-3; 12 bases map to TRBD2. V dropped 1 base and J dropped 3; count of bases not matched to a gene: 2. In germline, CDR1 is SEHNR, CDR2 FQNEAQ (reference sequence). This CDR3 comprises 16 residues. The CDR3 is CASSLGLAGVTDTQYF. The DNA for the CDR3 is TGTGCCAGCAGCTTAGGACTAGCGGGAGTGACAGATACGCAGTATTTT. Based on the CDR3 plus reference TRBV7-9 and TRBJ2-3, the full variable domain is DTGVSQNPRHKITKRGQNVTFRCDPISEHNRLYWYRQTLGQGPEFLTYFQNEAQLEKSRLLSDRFSAERPKGSFSTLEIQRTEQGDSAMYLCASSLGLAGVTDTQYFGPGTRLTVL.

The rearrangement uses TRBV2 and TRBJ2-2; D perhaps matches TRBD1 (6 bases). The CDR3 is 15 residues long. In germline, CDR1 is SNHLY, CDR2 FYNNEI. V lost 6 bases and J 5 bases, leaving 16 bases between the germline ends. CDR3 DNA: TGTGCCAGCAGACCAAACAGGGTCCCGACCGGGGAGCTGTTTTTT. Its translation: CASRPNRVPTGELFF.

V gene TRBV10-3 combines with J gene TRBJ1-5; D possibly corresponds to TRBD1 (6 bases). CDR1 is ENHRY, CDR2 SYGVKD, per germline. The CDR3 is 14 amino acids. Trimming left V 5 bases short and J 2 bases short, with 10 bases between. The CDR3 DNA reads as TGTGCCATCAGTAAGACAGGAGGCAATCAGCCCCAGCATTTT. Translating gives CAISKTGGNQPQHF.

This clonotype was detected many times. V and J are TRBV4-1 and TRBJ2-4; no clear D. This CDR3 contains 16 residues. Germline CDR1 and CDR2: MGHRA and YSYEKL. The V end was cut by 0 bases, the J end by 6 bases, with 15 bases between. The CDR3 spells CASSQDSPPPTNIQYF. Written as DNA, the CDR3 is TGCGCCAGCAGCCAAGATTCGCCACCCCCAACAAACATTCAGTACTTC.

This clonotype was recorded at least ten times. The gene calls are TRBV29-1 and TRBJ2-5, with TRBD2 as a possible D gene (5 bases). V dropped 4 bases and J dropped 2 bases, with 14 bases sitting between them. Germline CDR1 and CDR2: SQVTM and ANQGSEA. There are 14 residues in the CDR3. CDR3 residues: CSVALGVGQETQYF. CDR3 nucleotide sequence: TGCAGCGTTGCCCTCGGGGTAGGGCAAGAGACCCAGTACTTC.

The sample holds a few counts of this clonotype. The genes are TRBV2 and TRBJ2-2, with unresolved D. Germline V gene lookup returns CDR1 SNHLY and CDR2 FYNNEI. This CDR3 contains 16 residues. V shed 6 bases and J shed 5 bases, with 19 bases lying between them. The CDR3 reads CASRVRVVLATGELFF. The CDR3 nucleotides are TGTGCCAGCAGGGTCCGGGTCGTTCTTGCGACCGGGGAGCTGTTTTTT.

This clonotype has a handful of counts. The CDR3 spells CATALGQHPSQETQYF. DNA of the CDR3: TGTGCCACCGCTTTAGGACAGCATCCCTCCCAAGAGACCCAGTACTTC. The gene calls are TRBV24-1 and TRBJ2-5, with D possibly TRBD1 on 6 matching bases. V was trimmed by 9 bases and J by 1 base, leaving 20 bases between them. The CDR3 is made up of 16 amino acids. From germline, CDR1 is KGHDR and CDR2 SFDVKD.

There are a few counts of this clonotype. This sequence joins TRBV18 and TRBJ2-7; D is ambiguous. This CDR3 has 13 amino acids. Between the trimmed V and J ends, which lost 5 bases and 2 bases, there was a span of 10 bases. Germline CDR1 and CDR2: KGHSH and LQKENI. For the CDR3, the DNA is TGTGCCAGCTCAAGTCTCTCGGCCTACGAGCAGTACTTC. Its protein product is CASSSLSAYEQYF. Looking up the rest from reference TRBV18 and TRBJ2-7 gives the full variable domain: NAGVMQNPRHLVRRRGQEARLRCSPMKGHSHVYWYRQLPEEGLKFMVYLQKENIIDESGMPKERFSAEFPKEGPSILRIQQVVRGDSAAYFCASSSLSAYEQYFGPGTRLTVT.

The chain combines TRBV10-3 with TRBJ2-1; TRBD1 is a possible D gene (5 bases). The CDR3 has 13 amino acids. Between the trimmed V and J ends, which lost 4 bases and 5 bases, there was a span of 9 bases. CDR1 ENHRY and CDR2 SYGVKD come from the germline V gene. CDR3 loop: CAISGGGNNEQFF. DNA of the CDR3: TGTGCCATCAGTGGGGGCGGTAACAATGAGCAGTTCTTC.

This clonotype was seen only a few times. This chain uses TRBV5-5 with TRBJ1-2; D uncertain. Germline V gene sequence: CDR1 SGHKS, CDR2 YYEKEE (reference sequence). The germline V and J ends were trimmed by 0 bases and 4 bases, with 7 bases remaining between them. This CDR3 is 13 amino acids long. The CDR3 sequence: CASSLAHLYGYTF. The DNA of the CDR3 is TGTGCCAGCAGCTTGGCCCACCTCTATGGCTACACCTTC.

DNA of the CDR3: TGTGCCAGCAGCCAGCAGACTCGCTCGGCGCAGTATTTT. This sequence encodes CASSQQTRSAQYF. The chain is built from TRBV11-3 and TRBJ2-3; D is unresolved. CDR3 length: 13 amino acids. V lost 5 bases and J lost 10, with 16 bases in between. CDR1 and CDR2 from the germline V gene are SGHNT and YENEEA.

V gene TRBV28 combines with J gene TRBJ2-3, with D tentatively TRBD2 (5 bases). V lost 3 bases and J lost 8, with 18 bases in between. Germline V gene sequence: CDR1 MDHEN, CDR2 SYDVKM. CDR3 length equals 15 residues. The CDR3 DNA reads TGTGCCAGCAGTTTGGCGGGTCCGTCGTCAGGTACGCAGTATTTT. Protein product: CASSLAGPSSGTQYF.

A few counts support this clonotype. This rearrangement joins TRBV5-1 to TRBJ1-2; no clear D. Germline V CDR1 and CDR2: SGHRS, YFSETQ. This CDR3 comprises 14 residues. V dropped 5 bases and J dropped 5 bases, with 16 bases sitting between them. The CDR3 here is CASREDPDRYGYTF. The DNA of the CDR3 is TGCGCCAGCAGAGAGGACCCGGATCGATATGGCTACACCTTC.

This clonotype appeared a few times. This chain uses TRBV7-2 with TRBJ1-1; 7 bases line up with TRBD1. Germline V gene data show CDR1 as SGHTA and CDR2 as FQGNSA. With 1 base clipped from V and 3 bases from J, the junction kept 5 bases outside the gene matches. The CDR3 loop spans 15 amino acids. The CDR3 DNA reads TGTGCCAGCAGCTTAGTCGACAGGGTTGACACTGAAGCTTTCTTT. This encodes CASSLVDRVDTEAFF.

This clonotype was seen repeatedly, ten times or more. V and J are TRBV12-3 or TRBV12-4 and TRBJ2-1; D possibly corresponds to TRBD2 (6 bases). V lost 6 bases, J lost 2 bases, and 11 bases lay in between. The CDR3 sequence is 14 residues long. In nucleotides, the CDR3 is TGTGCCAGCAGAAGAGCGGGCCCCTACAATGAGCAGTTCTTC. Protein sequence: CASRRAGPYNEQFF.

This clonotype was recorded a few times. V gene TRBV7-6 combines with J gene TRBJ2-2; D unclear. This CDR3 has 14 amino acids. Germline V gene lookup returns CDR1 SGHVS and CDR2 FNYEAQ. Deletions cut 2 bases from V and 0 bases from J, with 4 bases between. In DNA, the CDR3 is TGTGCCAGCAGCTTACGGCCGAACACCGGGGAGCTGTTTTTT. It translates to CASSLRPNTGELFF.

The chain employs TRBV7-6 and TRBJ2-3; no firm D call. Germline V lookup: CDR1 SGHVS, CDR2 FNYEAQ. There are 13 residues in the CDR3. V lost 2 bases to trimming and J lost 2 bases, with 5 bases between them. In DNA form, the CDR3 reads TGTGCCAGCAGCTTAAGCTCCACAGATACGCAGTATTTT. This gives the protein CASSLSSTDTQYF.

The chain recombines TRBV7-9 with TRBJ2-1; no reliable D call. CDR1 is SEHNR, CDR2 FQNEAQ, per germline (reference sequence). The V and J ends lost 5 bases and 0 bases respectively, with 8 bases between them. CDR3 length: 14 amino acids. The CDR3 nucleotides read TGTGCCAGCAGCCCCTCGCCCTCCTACAATGAGCAGTTCTTC. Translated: CASSPSPSYNEQFF.

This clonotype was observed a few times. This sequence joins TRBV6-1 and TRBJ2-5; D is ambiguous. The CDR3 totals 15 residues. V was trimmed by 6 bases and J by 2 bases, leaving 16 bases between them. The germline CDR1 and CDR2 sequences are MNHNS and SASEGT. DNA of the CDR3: TGTGCCAGCAGAGCCGGCCTCCCCCGTCAAGAGACCCAGTACTTC. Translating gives CASRAGLPRQETQYF.

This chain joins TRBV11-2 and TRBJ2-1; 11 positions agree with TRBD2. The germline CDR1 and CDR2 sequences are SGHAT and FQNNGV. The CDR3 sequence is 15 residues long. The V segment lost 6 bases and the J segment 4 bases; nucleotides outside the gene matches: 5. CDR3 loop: CASRSIAGGYNEQFF. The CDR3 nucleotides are TGTGCCAGCAGATCTATAGCGGGAGGGTACAATGAGCAGTTCTTC.

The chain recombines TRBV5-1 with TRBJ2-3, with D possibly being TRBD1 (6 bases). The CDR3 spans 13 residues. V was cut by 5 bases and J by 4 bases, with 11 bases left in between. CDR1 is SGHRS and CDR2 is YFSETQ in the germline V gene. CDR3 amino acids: CASSPGVSDTQYF. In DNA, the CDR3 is TGCGCCAGCAGTCCAGGGGTCTCAGATACGCAGTATTTT. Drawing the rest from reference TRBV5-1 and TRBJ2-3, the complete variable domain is KAGVTQTPRYLIKTRGQQVTLSCSPISGHRSVSWYQQTPGQGLQFLFEYFSETQRNKGNFPGRFSGRQFSNSRSEMNVSTLELGDSALYLCASSPGVSDTQYFGPGTRLTVL.

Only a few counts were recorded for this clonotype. DNA of the CDR3: TGTGCCAGCAGCCTTGCCCCCTACTATGGCTACACCTTC. This encodes CASSLAPYYGYTF. J is TRBJ1-2 and V is TRBV5-5; no definite D call. Between the trimmed V and J ends, which lost 4 bases and 3 bases, there was a span of 10 bases. The CDR3 is 13 residues long. The germline CDR1 and CDR2 sequences are SGHKS and YYEKEE (reference sequence).

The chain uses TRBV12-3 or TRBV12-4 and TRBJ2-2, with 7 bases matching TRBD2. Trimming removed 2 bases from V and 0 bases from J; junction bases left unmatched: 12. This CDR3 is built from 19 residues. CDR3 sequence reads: CASSLSRGRAASNTGELFF. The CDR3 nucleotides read TGTGCCAGCAGTTTAAGTCGAGGGAGGGCGGCCTCGAACACCGGGGAGCTGTTTTTT.

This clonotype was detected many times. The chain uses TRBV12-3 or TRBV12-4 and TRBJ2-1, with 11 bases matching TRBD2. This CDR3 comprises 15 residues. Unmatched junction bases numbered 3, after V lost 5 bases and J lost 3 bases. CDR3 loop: CASSRLAGLYNEQFF. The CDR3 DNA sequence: TGTGCCAGCAGTAGACTAGCGGGACTCTACAATGAGCAGTTCTTC.